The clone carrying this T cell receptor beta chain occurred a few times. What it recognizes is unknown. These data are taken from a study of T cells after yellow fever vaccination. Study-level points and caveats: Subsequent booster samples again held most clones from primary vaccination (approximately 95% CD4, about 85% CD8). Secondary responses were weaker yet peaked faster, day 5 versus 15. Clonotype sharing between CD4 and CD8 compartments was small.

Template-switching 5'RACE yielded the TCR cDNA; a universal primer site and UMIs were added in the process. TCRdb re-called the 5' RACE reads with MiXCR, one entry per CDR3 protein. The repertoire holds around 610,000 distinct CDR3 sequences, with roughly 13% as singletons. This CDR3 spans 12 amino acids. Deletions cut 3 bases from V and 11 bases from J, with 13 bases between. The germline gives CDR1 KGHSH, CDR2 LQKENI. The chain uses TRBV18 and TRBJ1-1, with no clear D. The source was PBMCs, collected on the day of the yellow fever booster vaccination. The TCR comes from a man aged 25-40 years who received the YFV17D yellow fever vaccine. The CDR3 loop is CASSPREGIAFF. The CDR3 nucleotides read TGTGCCAGCTCACCGAGGGAGGGCATTGCTTTCTTT. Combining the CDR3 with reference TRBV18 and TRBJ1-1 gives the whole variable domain NAGVMQNPRHLVRRRGQEARLRCSPMKGHSHVYWYRQLPEEGLKFMVYLQKENIIDESGMPKERFSAEFPKEGPSILRIQQVVRGDSAAYFCASSPREGIAFFGQGTRLTVV.